The TCR beta chain under discussion was sequenced for a study of CD8 T cells in Susac syndrome (dated 2019 in TCRdb). In terms of the full investigation: Among the sequenced Susac syndrome patients, about six had clinically active disease and fewer than 10 were in clinical remission. Susac syndrome patients were therapy-naive, on corticosteroids (some also receiving IVIg), or on IVIg alone at blood withdrawal. Whether CD8+ T cell activation and differentiation in Susac syndrome was antigen driven was tested using repertoire sequencing. Clonality of the CD8+ T cell repertoire was compared between roughly twelve healthy donors, approximately 14 Susac syndrome patients and approximately 16 multiple sclerosis patients.

RNA was extracted with the RNeasy kit and roughly 0.45 to 1 ug was reverse transcribed using random hexamers. TCR beta CDR3 regions were amplified with the immunoSEQ multiplex PCR assay covering 54 Vbeta and 13 Jbeta segments. Bias from PCR amplification was corrected by using a synthetic template baseline for primer optimization and for computational correction. In the original analysis: Reads were assigned to V, D and J genes according to IMGT and analyzed in immunoSEQ Analyzer, with only productive sequences retained. Clonality was computed as one minus Shannon entropy normalized by log2 of the number of productive unique sequences. Public and private clones were assessed among the 100 most prevalent clones of each patient and control. A clone was defined as Susac-specific if it was absent from the healthy and MS cohorts, from roughly 1,000 published viral clones and from other ImmuneACCESS disease sequences. Starting from the raw public reads, TCRdb applied fastp trimming at Q25, assembled clones with MiXCR and retained in-frame beta chains. Merged by CDR3 protein, the rows form single entries marked with the most common genes and DNA. What appears here as the V and J calls and clone size reflects TCRdb's work, not the paper's. For this sample there are 85,000 to 120,000 distinct CDR3 sequences; approximately 94% appear just once. About 0.42% of the sample belongs to the ten largest clones.

High-throughput TCR beta sequencing profiled peripheral blood CD8+ and CD4+ T cells from healthy donors, Susac syndrome patients and multiple sclerosis patients. Susac syndrome patients met recently defined diagnostic criteria for definite or probable disease. Bulk CD8+ and CD4+ T cells were purified by magnetic negative isolation, whereas CD8+ TEMRA cells were enriched by FACS. Blood was drawn into EDTA tubes, processed within 24 hours, and PBMCs were isolated by density gradient centrifugation. PBMCs intended for TCR sequencing were cryopreserved in liquid nitrogen and thawed later in a water bath at 37 degrees C. The sorted or isolated CD4+, CD8+ and CD8+ TEMRA cells reached a purity of at least 90%. Broader findings and caveats from the paper: Clonal expansion was observed in Susac syndrome CD8+ repertoires, with the highest expansion in CD8+ TEMRA cells and greater expansion in clinically active than in remitting patients. Looking at Susac-specific public clones, the researchers identified 15 to 20 in the total CD8+ repertoire and about 5 in the CD8+ TEMRA repertoire. The number of individuals in the TCR sequencing and HLA analysis was acknowledged as relatively small.

Details on this clonotype: It lacks a known antigen. Nothing much larger sits one base from this clone, and base qualities are not available.

The CDR3 numbers 16 residues from cysteine through phenylalanine. Just CDR3 DNA is preserved here, 48 bases in frame from base 1. The germline V gene (reference sequence) yields DFQATT for CDR1 and SNEGSKA for CDR2. V sheds 0 bases and J sheds 2 bases, leaving 15 bases between their ends. Recombination joined TRBV20-1 with TRBJ2-3; TRBD2 could be the D gene, as 5 bases match. Sequencing input: CD8+ T cells from PBMCs. This TCR was recovered from a human donor with Susac syndrome. The bases read TGCAGTGCTAGAGATCCGGCTAGCCTGAACACAGATACGCAGTATTTT. Its translation reads: CSARDPASLNTDTQYF.